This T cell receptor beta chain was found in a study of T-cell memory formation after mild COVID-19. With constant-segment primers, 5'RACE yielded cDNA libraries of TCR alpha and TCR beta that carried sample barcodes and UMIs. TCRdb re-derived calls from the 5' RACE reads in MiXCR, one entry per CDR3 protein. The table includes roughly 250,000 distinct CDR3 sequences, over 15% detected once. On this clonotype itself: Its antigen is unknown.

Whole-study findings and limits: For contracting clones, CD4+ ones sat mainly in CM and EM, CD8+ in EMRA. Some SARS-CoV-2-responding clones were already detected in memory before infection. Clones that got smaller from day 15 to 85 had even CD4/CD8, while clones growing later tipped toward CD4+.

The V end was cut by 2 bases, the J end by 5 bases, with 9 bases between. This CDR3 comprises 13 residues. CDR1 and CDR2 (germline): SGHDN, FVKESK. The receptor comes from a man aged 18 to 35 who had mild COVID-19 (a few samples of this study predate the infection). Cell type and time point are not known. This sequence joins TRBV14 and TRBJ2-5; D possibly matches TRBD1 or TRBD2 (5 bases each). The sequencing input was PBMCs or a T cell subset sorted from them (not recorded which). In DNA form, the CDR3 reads TGTGCCAGCAGCCAAAGGGGACGCGAGACCCAGTACTTC. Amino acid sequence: CASSQRGRETQYF.